Listed below are T cell receptor beta chains from one sample, sequenced in a study of regulatory T cells in long-lasting Graves disease. TCRdb analysed the multiplex PCR reads with MiXCR anew, one entry per CDR3 protein. The table records approximately 350,000 distinct CDR3 sequences, approximately 12% of them present only once. This sample also appeared in a second study, on T cells in Graves' hyperthyroidism and ophthalmopathy.

This material consisted of peripheral blood mononuclear cells (PBMCs), taken at new diagnosis, from a patient treated with antithyroid drugs. All receptors derive from a woman younger than 30 with Graves disease. Both conserved end residues are part of each CDR3. A D gene is named only where the DNA matches it firmly.

v_gene	d_gene	j_gene	CDR3aa
TRBV4-1	TRBD2	TRBJ2-5	CASSQRTSGRSETQYF
TRBV19	NA	TRBJ1-1	CASSATGWTEAFF
TRBV7-3	TRBD2	TRBJ2-3	CASSQGLAGDTDTQYF
TRBV29-1	TRBD1	TRBJ1-2	CSVRTGPNYGYTF
TRBV28	NA	TRBJ2-1	CASNGADSYNEQFF
TRBV29-1	TRBD1	TRBJ2-1	CSAEGGEFNEQFF
TRBV20-1	TRBD2	TRBJ2-1	CSARLAGGPTSYNEQFF
TRBV28	TRBD2	TRBJ2-1	CASRVGTGGPSGNEQFF
TRBV20-1	TRBD1	TRBJ2-2	CSAWDRTTGELFF
TRBV24-1	NA	TRBJ2-1	CATLREEIGDFYNEQFF
TRBV11-3	NA	TRBJ2-1	CASSPLNSPHEQFF
TRBV12-3/TRBV12-4	TRBD2	TRBJ2-1	CASSPFGRGGHNEQFF
TRBV30	NA	TRBJ1-1	CAWSPFGGPEAFF
TRBV30	TRBD1	TRBJ1-1	CAWTIQEDRVNTEAFF
TRBV12-5	NA	TRBJ1-1	CASGLTGDTEAFF
TRBV2	NA	TRBJ2-1	CASSEVQGRNNEQFF
TRBV12-3/TRBV12-4	TRBD1	TRBJ1-3	CATGGTGNTIYF
TRBV11-2	TRBD2	TRBJ2-1	CASSLEGGSSYNEQFF
TRBV6-5	NA	TRBJ1-1	CASSYTGSYNTEAFF
TRBV6-5	NA	TRBJ2-2	CASSWASNTGELFF
TRBV24-1	TRBD1	TRBJ1-4	CATSDQIRGPGEKLFF
TRBV29-1	TRBD2	TRBJ2-1	CSVVRASGSKGQFF
TRBV9	TRBD1	TRBJ1-2	CASSVDLDRVNGYTF
TRBV7-9	NA	TRBJ2-7	CASSSTDYEQYF
TRBV4-3	NA	TRBJ1-1	CASSQEGQTFMNTEAFF
TRBV7-2	NA	TRBJ1-1	CASSLGQGNEAFF
TRBV13	TRBD2	TRBJ2-7	CASSLGLAGGPTYEQYF
TRBV27	NA	TRBJ2-1	CASSRYSSYNEQFF